This T cell receptor (beta chain) was profiled in a study of blood T cell repertoires in COVID-19 (dated by TCRdb to about 2020). As for the study more broadly: The collaborator samples originated in the United States, Italy and Spain and spanned the acute and convalescent phases of COVID-19. A de-identified subject ID, COVID-19 status, age in years and sex were almost always included in the sample metadata. The repertoires were made available in a free public database intended to serve as a resource for research on the immune response to SARS-CoV-2. The samples were drawn from the first 160 participants of the ongoing ImmuneRACE study and from 950 to 1,500 subjects provided by 6 global collaborators. Subjects who had been exposed to COVID-19, were actively infected with it, or had recovered from it provided the deeply sampled blood TCRbeta repertoires that made up the dataset. Where available, HLA class I and class II types were taken from metadata supplied by the sample provider and were not determined by assay-based typing. The prospective study material was composed of cDNA or gDNA derived from T cells, B-cell-depleted T cells, or PBMCs.

The research as a whole found: The quantity of clinical and demographic metadata differed by source and by participant and was supplied without curation.

A remark on this clone: Which antigen it targets is not known. There are no base qualities to consult, and no much larger clone falls within one base.

The germline V and J ends show losses of 1 base and 6 bases respectively, and no gene match explains 2 bases of the junction. Its CDR3 holds 14 amino acids, cysteine through phenylalanine. Of the read, only the CDR3 DNA is kept; its 42 bases are in frame from base 1. Sequences SEHNR (CDR1) and FQNEAQ (CDR2) are obtained from the germline V gene (reference sequence). TCRbeta CDR3 regions were amplified from genomic DNA by means of the immunoSEQ Assay, a bias-controlled multiplex PCR. In the authors' own workflow: The number of nucleated cells in each sample was estimated by amplification of reference gene primers within the assay. To quantify the absolute abundance of each unique TCRbeta CDR3 rearrangement, sequence reads were collapsed and filtered. For each sample, productive Simpson clonality was calculated as the square root of Simpson's diversity index over productive rearrangements. TCRdb retrieved this table from immuneACCESS and kept in-frame rearrangements only. Not all clones are present; in checked studies, unresolved V genes account for under half, and no reason is known for the remainder. V and J calls and clone size are as listed in that table; D and trimming were resolved from the DNA. The sample records roughly 380,000 clones, approximately 80% of which are singletons. Approximately 1% of the sample goes to the ten largest clones.

Each collaborating institution followed its own protocols to collect whole blood in K2EDTA tubes. Collaborator samples were shipped for TCRbeta analysis as frozen whole blood, isolated PBMCs, or DNA extracted from either sample type. Input material: peripheral blood. This clonotype was obtained from a human donor with acute or convalescent COVID-19. The donor label of this sample is uncertain. The chain was built from TRBV7-9 and TRBJ2-2; 7 bases in the junction line up with TRBD2. CDR3 region: CASSLVAGAGELFF. The DNA sequence is TGTGCCAGCAGCTTAGTCGCGGGGGCCGGGGAGCTGTTTTTT.